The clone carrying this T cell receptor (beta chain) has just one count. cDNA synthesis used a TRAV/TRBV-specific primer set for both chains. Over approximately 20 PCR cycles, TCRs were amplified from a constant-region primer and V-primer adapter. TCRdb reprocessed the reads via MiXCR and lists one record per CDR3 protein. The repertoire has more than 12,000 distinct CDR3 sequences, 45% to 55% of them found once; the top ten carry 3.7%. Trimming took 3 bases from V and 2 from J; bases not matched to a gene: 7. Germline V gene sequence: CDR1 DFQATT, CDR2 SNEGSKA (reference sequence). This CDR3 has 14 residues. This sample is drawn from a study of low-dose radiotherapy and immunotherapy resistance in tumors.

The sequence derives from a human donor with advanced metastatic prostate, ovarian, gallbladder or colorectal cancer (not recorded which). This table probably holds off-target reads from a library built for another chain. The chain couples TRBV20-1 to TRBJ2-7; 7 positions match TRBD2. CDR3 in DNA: TGCAGTGCTAGGTTGACGGGGGGTCCCTACGAGCAGTACTTC. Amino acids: CSARLTGGPYEQYF.